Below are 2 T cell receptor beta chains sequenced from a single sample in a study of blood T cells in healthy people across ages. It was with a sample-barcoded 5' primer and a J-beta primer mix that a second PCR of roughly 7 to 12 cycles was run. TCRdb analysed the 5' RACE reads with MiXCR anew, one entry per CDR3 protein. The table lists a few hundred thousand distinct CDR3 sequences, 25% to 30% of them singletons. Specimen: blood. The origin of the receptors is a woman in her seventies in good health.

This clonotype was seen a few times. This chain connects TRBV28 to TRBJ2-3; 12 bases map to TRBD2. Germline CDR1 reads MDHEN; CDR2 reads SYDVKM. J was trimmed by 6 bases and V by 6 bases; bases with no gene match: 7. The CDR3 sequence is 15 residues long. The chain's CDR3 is CASSSGLAGIDTQYF. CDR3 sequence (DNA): TGTGCCAGCAGCTCTGGACTAGCGGGAATTGATACGCAGTATTTT.

CDR3 DNA sequence: TGCAGTGCTCACCGGTCGGGGGGCGGGAGCTCCTACGAGCAGTACTTC. This codes for CSAHRSGGGSSYEQYF. This rearrangement joins TRBV20-1 to TRBJ2-7; possible D gene TRBD2, 7 bases. V was trimmed by 5 bases and J by 0 bases, leaving 20 bases between them. CDR1 and CDR2 (germline): DFQATT, SNEGSKA (reference sequence). The length of the CDR3 is 16 residues.